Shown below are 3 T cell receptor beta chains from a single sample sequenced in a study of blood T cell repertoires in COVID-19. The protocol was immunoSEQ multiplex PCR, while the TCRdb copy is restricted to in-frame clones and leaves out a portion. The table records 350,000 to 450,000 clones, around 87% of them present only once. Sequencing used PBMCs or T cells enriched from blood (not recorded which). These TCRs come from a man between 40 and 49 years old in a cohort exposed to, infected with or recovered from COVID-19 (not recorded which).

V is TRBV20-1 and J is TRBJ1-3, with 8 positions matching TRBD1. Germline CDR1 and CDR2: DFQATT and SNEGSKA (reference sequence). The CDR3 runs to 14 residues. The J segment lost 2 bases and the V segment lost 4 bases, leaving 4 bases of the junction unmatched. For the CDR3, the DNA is TGCAGTGCTACTGACAGGGGAACTGGAAACACCATATATTTT. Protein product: CSATDRGTGNTIYF.

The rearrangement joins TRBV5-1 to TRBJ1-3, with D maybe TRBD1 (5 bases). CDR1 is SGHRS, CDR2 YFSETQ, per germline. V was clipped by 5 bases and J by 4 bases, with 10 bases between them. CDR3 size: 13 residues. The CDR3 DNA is TGCGCCAGCAGATCTGGGGCCGGAAACACCATATATTTT. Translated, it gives CASRSGAGNTIYF. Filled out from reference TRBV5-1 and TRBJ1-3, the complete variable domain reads KAGVTQTPRYLIKTRGQQVTLSCSPISGHRSVSWYQQTPGQGLQFLFEYFSETQRNKGNFPGRFSGRQFSNSRSEMNVSTLELGDSALYLCASRSGAGNTIYFGEGSWLTVV.

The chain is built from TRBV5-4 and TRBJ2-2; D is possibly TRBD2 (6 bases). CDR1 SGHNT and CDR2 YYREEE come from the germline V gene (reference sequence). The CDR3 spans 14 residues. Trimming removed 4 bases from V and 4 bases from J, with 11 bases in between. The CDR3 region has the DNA TGTGCCAGCAGCACTCCTAGCGTCACCGGGGAGCTGTTTTTT. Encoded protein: CASSTPSVTGELFF.